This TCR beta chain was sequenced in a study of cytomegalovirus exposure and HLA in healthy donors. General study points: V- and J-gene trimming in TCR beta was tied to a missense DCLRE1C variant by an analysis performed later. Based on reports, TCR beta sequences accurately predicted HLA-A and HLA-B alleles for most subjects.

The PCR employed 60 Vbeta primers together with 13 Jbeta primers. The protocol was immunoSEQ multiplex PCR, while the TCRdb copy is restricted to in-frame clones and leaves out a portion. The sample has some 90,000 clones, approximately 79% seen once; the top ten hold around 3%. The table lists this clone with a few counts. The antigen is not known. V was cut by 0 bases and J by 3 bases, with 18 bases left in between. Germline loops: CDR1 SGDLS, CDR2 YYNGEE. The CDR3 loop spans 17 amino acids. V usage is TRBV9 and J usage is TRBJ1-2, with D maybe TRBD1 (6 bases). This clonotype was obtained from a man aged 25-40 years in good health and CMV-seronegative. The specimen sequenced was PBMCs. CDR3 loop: CASSVGGASGAYYGYTF. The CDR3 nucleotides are TGTGCCAGCAGCGTAGGGGGGGCTAGCGGGGCCTACTATGGCTACACCTTC.